Sequencing of this TCR beta chain was carried out in a study of cytomegalovirus exposure and HLA in healthy donors. The study ran its PCR with 60 Vbeta and 13 Jbeta primers. Some clones are missing from TCRdb's copy, which holds only in-frame ones; the method was immunoSEQ multiplex PCR. The sample yields approximately 110,000 clones, 70% to 85% seen once. Concerning this clone itself: Antigen unknown.

The trim removed 6 bases at V and 5 bases at J, leaving 9 bases unmatched. This CDR3 region has 16 residues. The germline CDR1 and CDR2 sequences are SGHVS and FNYEAQ. Study-wide results and caveats: Sequencing artifact likely explains a cluster of highly shared sequence variants. A later analysis reportedly found fewer N-insertions in an Asian-associated ancestry cluster than the roughly 670-donor mean.

V gene TRBV7-6 combines with J gene TRBJ2-3; 12 positions match TRBD1. The source of this sequence is a woman aged 40-49 years in good health and CMV-seropositive. Specimen: PBMCs. The CDR3 nucleotides read TGTGCCAGCAGACCCGGGACAGGGGGCGCCGAAGATACGCAGTATTTT. It translates to CASRPGTGGAEDTQYF.